One T cell receptor beta chain is described in this entry. There is no known antigen for this receptor. Qualities for individual bases were not recorded, and no much larger clone is one base off. Via the germline V gene, CDR1 is LGHNT and CDR2 FRNRAP. Its CDR3 holds 13 amino acids, cysteine through phenylalanine. Kept here is only the CDR3 DNA, which spans 39 bases and is read in frame from base 1. V is clipped by 6 bases and J by 1 base, and the sequence between their germline boundaries is 9 bases long. This record belongs to a study of blood T cell repertoires in COVID-19 (dated by TCRdb to between 2020 and 2021). Background on the whole study: Collaborator samples came from the United States, Italy and Spain and covered acute and convalescent phases of COVID-19. A de-identified subject ID, COVID-19 status, age in years and sex were almost always included in the sample metadata. Samples were obtained from the ongoing ImmuneRACE study (first 160 participants) and from 1,000 to 1,500 subjects provided by 6 global collaborators. Deeply sampled blood TCRbeta repertoires from subjects exposed to, actively infected with, or recovered from COVID-19 were included in the dataset. The repertoires were released in a freely available public database intended as a resource for research on the immune response to SARS-CoV-2. Where HLA class I and class II types were available, the types were taken from metadata supplied by the sample provider, not from assay-based typing. The material from the prospective study consisted of cDNA or gDNA derived from T cells, B-cell-depleted T cells, or PBMCs.

TCRbeta CDR3 regions were amplified from genomic DNA by means of the immunoSEQ Assay, a bias-controlled multiplex PCR. The paper's processing steps were these. Within the assay, amplification of reference gene primers was used to estimate how many nucleated cells each sample contained. To quantify the absolute abundance of each unique TCRbeta CDR3 rearrangement, sequence reads were collapsed and filtered. For each sample, productive Simpson clonality was calculated by taking the square root of Simpson's diversity index across productive rearrangements. TCRdb retrieved this table from immuneACCESS and kept in-frame rearrangements only. Not all clones are present; in checked studies, unresolved V genes account for under half, and no reason is known for the remainder. That table supplies the V and J calls and clone size; D and trimming were determined from the DNA. The sample table contains about 300,000 clones; only one count was recorded for approximately 82% of them. Jointly, the top ten make up 1% to 1.5% of the sample.

Whole blood was collected in K2EDTA tubes by collaborating institutions according to the institutions' own protocols. For TCRbeta analysis, collaborators shipped samples in one of three forms: frozen whole blood, isolated PBMCs, or DNA extracted from either of those sample types. The investigation overall reported the following: The amount of clinical and demographic metadata varied by source and participant and was provided uncurated.

The chain uses TRBV12-5 and TRBJ2-5, and perhaps TRBD2 as D gene, on 6 matching bases. This TCR was sampled from a woman in her forties or fifties with acute or convalescent COVID-19. Sequenced input: peripheral blood. The CDR3 reads as follows: CASGASAQETQYF. The bases read TGTGCTAGTGGGGCTAGCGCCCAAGAGACCCAGTACTTC.